This T cell receptor (beta chain) came from a study of blood T cell repertoires in COVID-19. The overall study: There were acute and convalescent COVID-19 samples, and they came from the United States, Italy and Spain. Sample material is recorded as cDNA or gDNA derived from T cells, B-cell-depleted T cells, or PBMCs.

Study processing details: Reference gene primer amplification yielded estimated nucleated cell counts. Here immunoSEQ multiplex PCR was the method, and the copy in TCRdb shows in-frame clones only, minus some. Clone size and the V and J calls come from that table; the DNA yielded D and trimming. This sample carries 250,000 or so clones, approximately 88% of them seen once, and the ten largest clones take less than 1%. CDR3 size: 12 residues. V lost 5 bases to trimming and J lost 3 bases, with 8 bases between them. V and J are TRBV12-3 or TRBV12-4 and TRBJ2-7; TRBD1 is a possible D gene (6 bases). Material for sequencing was peripheral blood. The TCR comes from a woman between 40 and 55 years old who had recovered from COVID-19. CDR3 sequence (DNA): TGTGCCAGCAGTCACAGGGACTACGAGCAGTACTTC. It translates to CASSHRDYEQYF.